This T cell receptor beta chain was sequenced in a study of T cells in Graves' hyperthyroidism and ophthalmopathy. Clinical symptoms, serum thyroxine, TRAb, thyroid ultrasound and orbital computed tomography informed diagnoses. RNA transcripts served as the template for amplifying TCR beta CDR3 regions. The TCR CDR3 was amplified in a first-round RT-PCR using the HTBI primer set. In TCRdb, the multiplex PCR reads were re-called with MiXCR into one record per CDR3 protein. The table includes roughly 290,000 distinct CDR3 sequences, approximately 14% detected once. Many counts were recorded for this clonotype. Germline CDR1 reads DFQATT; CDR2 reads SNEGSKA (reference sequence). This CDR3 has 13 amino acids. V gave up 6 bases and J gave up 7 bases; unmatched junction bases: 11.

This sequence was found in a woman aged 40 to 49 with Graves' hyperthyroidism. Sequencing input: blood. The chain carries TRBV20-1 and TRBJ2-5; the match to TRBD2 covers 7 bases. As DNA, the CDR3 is TGCAGTGCCAGGAAGCGCGGCGGGGGGACCCAGTACTTC. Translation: CSARKRGGGTQYF.